This entry lists 18 T cell receptor beta chains sequenced from one sample in a study of T cell changes during pregnancy in multiple sclerosis. The method was immunoSEQ multiplex PCR; TCRdb's version includes in-frame clones alone and lacks a portion of them. The profile shows 55,000 to 75,000 clones, just over 90% of them singletons. The material was peripheral blood, obtained after pregnancy. These receptors originate from a female donor with multiple sclerosis, enrolled in a pregnancy study.

The chain joins TRBV5-1 to TRBJ1-2; tentatively, D is TRBD1 (6 bases). V lost 4 bases and J 6 bases, leaving 19 bases between the germline ends. Germline CDR1 is SGHRS and CDR2 is YFSETQ. CDR3 length: 15 amino acids. The CDR3 reads CASSPEGGPLDGYTF. The CDR3 DNA follows: TGCGCCAGCAGCCCTGAGGGGGGGCCATTAGATGGCTACACCTTC.

The chain links TRBV6-5 to TRBJ1-5; 9 nucleotides match TRBD1. This CDR3 region has 14 residues. Germline V gene lookup returns CDR1 MNHEY and CDR2 SVGAGI. J gave up 6 bases and V 5 bases, and 5 bases lay outside the gene matches. The CDR3 protein is CASSRQGGSQPQHF. In DNA, the CDR3 is TGTGCCAGCAGTAGACAGGGGGGTAGTCAGCCCCAGCATTTT.

The genes are TRBV5-1 and TRBJ1-4; TRBD1 agrees at 10 bases. The length of the CDR3 is 16 residues. Germline V CDR1 and CDR2: SGHRS, YFSETQ. Trimming at V came to 4 bases and at J to 8 bases, leaving 11 bases not matched to a gene. Here the CDR3 reads CASSPSPGTGAEKLFF. In nucleotides, the CDR3 is TGCGCCAGCAGCCCGTCCCCCGGGACAGGGGCCGAAAAACTGTTTTTT. Full variable domain (missing parts from reference TRBV5-1 and TRBJ1-4): KAGVTQTPRYLIKTRGQQVTLSCSPISGHRSVSWYQQTPGQGLQFLFEYFSETQRNKGNFPGRFSGRQFSNSRSEMNVSTLELGDSALYLCASSPSPGTGAEKLFFGSGTQLSVL.

The chain links TRBV5-1 to TRBJ2-3; D is ambiguous. V lost 0 bases and J lost 2, with 7 bases in between. The CDR3 has 14 amino acids. Germline V gene data show CDR1 as SGHRS and CDR2 as YFSETQ. CDR3 nucleotides: TGCGCCAGCAGCTTGGCGACACACACAGATACGCAGTATTTT. This encodes CASSLATHTDTQYF.

This clone was seen a single time. This rearrangement joins TRBV28 to TRBJ2-7; TRBD2 aligns across 13 bases. Germline values: CDR1 MDHEN, CDR2 SYDVKM. V shed 6 bases, J shed 4 bases, and the junction held 0 bases outside the gene matches. This CDR3 has 13 amino acids. The CDR3 sequence: CASRTSGRYEQYF. The CDR3 nucleotides are TGTGCCAGCAGGACTAGCGGGAGGTACGAGCAGTACTTC.

The gene calls are TRBV7-2 and TRBJ1-5; a possible D gene is TRBD1 (6 bases). Looked up from germline, CDR1 is SGHTA and CDR2 is FQGNSA. V was pared by 5 bases and J by 5 bases, with 16 bases between. The CDR3 sequence is 15 residues long. CDR3 residues: CASSKGGESHQPQHF. Here the CDR3 DNA reads TGTGCCAGCAGCAAAGGGGGGGAGTCACATCAGCCCCAGCATTTT.

The chain employs TRBV9 and TRBJ1-4, with TRBD1 matching 7 bases. Germline V gene sequence: CDR1 SGDLS, CDR2 YYNGEE. J gave up 5 bases and V 4 bases, and 8 bases lay outside the gene matches. There are 15 residues in the CDR3. Here the CDR3 DNA reads TGTGCCAGCAGCCCTCGAGGGGGCTTCAATGAAAAACTGTTTTTT. Its protein is CASSPRGGFNEKLFF.

The CDR3 protein is CASRDRNTEAFF. The CDR3 DNA is TGTGCCAGCCGGGACAGAAACACTGAAGCTTTCTTT. The V gene is TRBV6-5, the J gene TRBJ1-1, with 7 bases fitting TRBD1. Germline CDR1 MNHEY, CDR2 SVGAGI. The CDR3 runs 12 residues. V dropped 8 bases and J dropped 2; count of bases not matched to a gene: 2.

CDR3 nucleotides: TGTGCCAGCAGCCCCCAGGGGGAACGGGCAGCCTACGAGCAGTACTTC. Its protein is CASSPQGERAAYEQYF. This chain connects TRBV13 to TRBJ2-7; 7 bases line up with TRBD1. The CDR3 loop spans 16 amino acids. Germline loops: CDR1 PRHDT, CDR2 FYEKMQ (reference sequence). The junction had 12 bases not matched to a gene; V was cut back by 5 bases and J by 2 bases.

The CDR3 loop is CASSPQGAIGNQPQHF. The CDR3 bases are TGTGCCAGCAGCCCACAGGGGGCTATAGGCAATCAGCCCCAGCATTTT. The J gene is TRBJ1-5, the V gene TRBV6-4; 9 bases fit TRBD1. Germline V CDR1 and CDR2: MRHNA, SNTAGT. J lost 2 bases, V lost 6 bases, and 8 bases had no gene match. The CDR3 loop spans 16 amino acids.

The chain uses TRBV5-1 and TRBJ2-7; 11 bases agree with TRBD1. After removal of 5 bases from V and 3 bases from J, the junction contained 10 bases not matched to a gene. CDR3 length: 16 residues. Germline loops: CDR1 SGHRS, CDR2 YFSETQ. The CDR3 nucleotides are TGCGCCAGCAGGCGTAACCCCGGGACAGGGGGCTACGAGCAGTACTTC. This sequence encodes CASRRNPGTGGYEQYF. The full variable domain, with the rest looked up from reference TRBV5-1 and TRBJ2-7, is KAGVTQTPRYLIKTRGQQVTLSCSPISGHRSVSWYQQTPGQGLQFLFEYFSETQRNKGNFPGRFSGRQFSNSRSEMNVSTLELGDSALYLCASRRNPGTGGYEQYFGPGTRLTVT.

The genes are TRBV7-9 and TRBJ2-1, with D tentatively TRBD1 (6 bases). CDR1 and CDR2 (germline): SEHNR, FQNEAQ (reference sequence). This CDR3 has 15 amino acids. V was pared by 5 bases and J by 6 bases, with 17 bases between. CDR3 loop: CASSRTGLTPNEQFF. In DNA, the CDR3 is TGTGCCAGCAGCCGCACAGGGTTAACGCCCAATGAGCAGTTCTTC.

V gene TRBV6-5 combines with J gene TRBJ1-1; 7 nucleotides align to TRBD1. The junction had 7 bases not matched to a gene; V was cut back by 2 bases and J by 1 base. The CDR3 contains 16 residues. Germline values: CDR1 MNHEY, CDR2 SVGAGI. The DNA of the CDR3 is TGTGCCAGCAGTTACGGGTCCGGGACAGAGAACACTGAAGCTTTCTTT. Amino acid sequence: CASSYGSGTENTEAFF.

The rearrangement links TRBV6-1 to TRBJ1-4; a weak D match, TRBD1 (6 bases). The CDR3 length is 14 residues. V was shortened by 11 bases and J by 7 bases, with 20 bases between the two germline ends. Looked up from germline, CDR1 is MNHNS and CDR2 is SASEGT. CDR3 loop: CASTRRGAGEKLFF. In DNA, the CDR3 is TGTGCCTCAACTCGGCGGGGGGCGGGTGAAAAACTGTTTTTT.

The chain employs TRBV6-4 and TRBJ2-2; 9 bases match TRBD2. CDR3 size: 15 residues. With V trimmed by 5 bases and J by 5 bases, 6 bases remained unmatched. Germline CDR1 MRHNA, CDR2 SNTAGT. The CDR3 bases are TGTGCCAGCAGTCCACTAGCGGGTACAACCGGGGAGCTGTTTTTT. Amino acid sequence: CASSPLAGTTGELFF.

The chain is built from TRBV5-6 and TRBJ2-7, with a tentative D call TRBD2 (5 bases). Trimming took 0 bases from V and 3 from J, leaving 16 bases between them. This CDR3 comprises 16 residues. Germline CDR1 and CDR2: SGHDT and YYEEEE. The CDR3 region is CASSLGTRLAGYEQYF. DNA for the CDR3: TGTGCCAGCAGCTTGGGAACACGGCTAGCAGGCTACGAGCAGTACTTC.

The rearrangement uses TRBV5-6 and TRBJ2-1, with a weak D call TRBD1 (5 bases). Germline V gene data show CDR1 as SGHDT and CDR2 as YYEEEE. The CDR3 totals 15 residues. The germline V and J ends were trimmed by 0 bases and 7 bases, with 14 bases remaining between them. CDR3 loop: CASSLEWGPGNEQFF. The CDR3 DNA reads TGTGCCAGCAGCTTGGAGTGGGGCCCAGGGAATGAGCAGTTCTTC.

With respect to this clone: This sample also contains other DNA sequences that code for the same CDR3. The chain carries TRBV30 and TRBJ1-2; D perhaps matches TRBD1 (5 bases). This CDR3 comprises 13 residues. Trimming removed 1 base from V and 4 bases from J, with 10 bases in between. From germline, CDR1 is GTSNPN and CDR2 SVGIG (reference sequence). The CDR3 sequence: CAWSGQGGYGYTF. The CDR3 bases are TGTGCCTGGAGTGGGCAGGGAGGCTATGGCTACACCTTC.